The 3 T cell receptor beta chains reported below all come from one sample, sequenced in a study of post-analysis software for immune sequencing data. Study findings and constraints: Included in a set of a handful of TRBV segments more frequent in patients than controls were TRBV5-6, TRBV5-1 and TRBV20-1.

TCR beta cDNA libraries had unique molecular identifiers. MiXCR was run by TCRdb on the PCR reads, yielding one entry per CDR3 protein. The sample contains 750,000 to 950,000 distinct CDR3 sequences, 40% to 55% of which appear only once. No antigen is known for these receptors. Sample: blood. These receptors were taken from a girl between 5 and 17 years old with multiple sclerosis.

This clonotype occurred once. This chain connects TRBV24-1 to TRBJ2-7; 7 positions agree with TRBD1. The CDR3 has 14 residues. The junction had 5 bases not matched to a gene; V was cut back by 4 bases and J by 3 bases. CDR1 is KGHDR, CDR2 SFDVKD, per germline. In DNA, the CDR3 is TGTGCCACCAGTGACCCGGACAGGAACTACGAGCAGTACTTC. Translation gives CATSDPDRNYEQYF.

The rearrangement uses TRBV15 and TRBJ1-2; D perhaps matches TRBD1 (5 bases). Trimming removed 0 bases from V and 7 bases from J, with 12 bases in between. CDR3 length equals 14 residues. CDR1 is LNHNV, CDR2 YYDKDF, per germline (reference sequence). CDR3: CATSRDRQGGGYTF. CDR3 nucleotides: TGTGCCACCAGCAGAGATCGGCAGGGTGGTGGCTACACCTTC.

This clonotype has a handful of counts. CDR3 sequence (DNA): TGTGCCAGCAGTTTATGGGGTAGTTTTGATGTCGAGCAGTACTTC. It specifies CASSLWGSFDVEQYF. The V and J genes are TRBV28 and TRBJ2-7, with D unclear. Trimming removed 0 bases at V and 6 bases at J, with 15 bases between. CDR3 length equals 15 residues. Germline V CDR1 and CDR2: MDHEN, SYDVKM.